The following is a T cell receptor beta chain sequence with its context. As yet, its antigen is unknown. A read error is the likely source, as a far larger clone sits one nucleotide away. Time point given: patch test 3, about 24 weeks after DPC sensitization. The treatment here: therapeutic diphenylcyclopropenone sensitization with weekly scalp DPC. The authors' total RNA extraction used unfractionated whole blood. The library put unique molecular identifiers onto individual cDNA molecules. TCRdb independently ran MiXCR on the RACE reads; one entry per CDR3 protein. This sample carries about 200,000 distinct CDR3 sequences, approximately 26% of them seen once, and the ten largest clones take roughly 2.3%. This sample was included in a study of human T cells and chemical hapten exposure. Overall study results and limits: Alopecia in the donors means their immune response may deviate from healthy people's. Sensitizing to DPC left TCRs with a frequency above 1 in 1000 unaltered.

Sample: whole blood, taken in connection with sensitization to the hapten diphenylcyclopropenone (DPC). The sequence came from a woman aged 40 to 50 with alopecia areata. Some clones in this sample may be carry-over from other donors' samples.

CDR3 DNA: TGTGCCAGCAGTACCACCTACGAGCAGTACTTC. Translated, it gives CASSTTYEQYF. The V and J genes are TRBV6-5 and TRBJ2-7; no firm D call. Germline V CDR1 and CDR2: MNHEY, SVGAGI. This CDR3 region has 11 residues. V lost 5 bases, J lost 2 bases, and 4 bases lay in between.